This entry describes one T cell receptor (beta chain). The antigen remains unidentified. TCRdb's copy holds only in-frame clones and misses some; the assay was immunoSEQ multiplex PCR. The sample has about 120,000 clones, 92% seen once. The data are from a study of T cell responses to AZD1222 COVID-19 vaccine. The length of the CDR3 is 14 residues. Trimming cost V 4 bases and J 6 bases; bases outside gene matches: 6. Germline V gene data show CDR1 as LGHNT and CDR2 as FRNRAP. The study, taken as a whole, reports: Dominant at 160-218 and 743-854, vaccine-associated CD4 TCRs also spanned spike. Donors were largely white British and mainly female; clonal diversity was possibly underestimated. An increase in Spike-specific TCR breadth and depth was observed after two AZD1222 doses.

The V gene is TRBV12-5, the J gene TRBJ1-2; 9 bases fit TRBD1. The clonotype comes from an adult in good health. The source was peripheral blood, collected on day 0 of AZD1222 vaccination. The CDR3 DNA reads TGTGCTAGTGGTTCCAAACAGGGGGCGAATGGCTACACCTTC. Its translation: CASGSKQGANGYTF.